The 29 T cell receptor beta chains presented below share a single source sample, sequenced in a study of tissue T cells after allogeneic stem cell transplantation (dated 2022 in TCRdb). What the time point label conveys for this sample: recipient (host-origin) PBMCs collected before allo-HCT. Library preparation used the immunoSEQ multiplex PCR assay. TCRdb took this table from immuneACCESS and kept in-frame rearrangements with V and J called. Such tables lack part of the clones; where checked against another copy, unresolved V genes explain under half of the gap, and the rest is unexplained. This sample comprises more than 20,000 clones, about 90% of them detected only once. Roughly 2% of the sample comes from the top ten. The specimen was blood, collected before transplantation. These TCRs come from a male donor aged 60 or over who later had graft-versus-host disease after an allogeneic stem cell transplant.

A note on this clone: The junction departs from the called germline gene at one end, perhaps through a read error. The chain has TRBV6-1 and TRBJ1-2, with a weak D call TRBD1 (5 bases). The CDR3 has 12 amino acids. Germline values: CDR1 MNHNS, CDR2 SASEGT. CDR3 DNA: TGTGCCAGCAGGGAAGAGGGGCGCGGCTACACCTTC. This sequence encodes CASREEGRGYTF.

The chain recombines TRBV25-1 with TRBJ2-6, with unresolved D. V gave up 3 bases and J gave up 0 bases, with 3 bases separating them. CDR1 is MGHDK, CDR2 SYGVNS, per germline. The CDR3 contains 14 residues. The CDR3 loop reads CASSDYSGANVLTF. CDR3 in DNA: TGTGCCAGCAGTGACTACTCTGGGGCCAACGTCCTGACTTTC.

In regard to this clone: This sample includes further DNA sequences coding for the same CDR3. The gene calls are TRBV29-1 and TRBJ1-1, with D possibly matching TRBD1 (6 bases). Germline V gene data show CDR1 as SQVTM and CDR2 as ANQGSEA. The V gene lost 4 bases and the J gene lost 0 bases, with 12 bases spanning the gap. This CDR3 contains 14 residues. CDR3 residues: CSVGGGQMNTEAFF. The CDR3 nucleotides read TGCAGCGTTGGAGGCGGACAGATGAACACTGAAGCTTTCTTT.

This rearrangement joins TRBV18 to TRBJ2-1, with 10 bases identical to TRBD1. The germline V gene encodes CDR1 KGHSH and CDR2 LQKENI. CDR3 size: 16 residues. V gave up 0 bases and J gave up 8 bases; unmatched junction bases: 7. In nucleotides, the CDR3 is TGTGCCAGCTCACCACCTGGGACAGGGGTCGGCTATGAGCAGTTCTTC. Protein product: CASSPPGTGVGYEQFF.

The chain recombines TRBV18 with TRBJ2-5; D remains unclear. Trimming pared 3 bases from V and 9 bases from J, leaving 17 bases between. This CDR3 comprises 14 residues. Germline assignment: CDR1 KGHSH and CDR2 LQKENI. CDR3 coding DNA: TGTGCCAGCTCACCCCAAGCGTATATAGACCCCCAGTACTTC. Translated, it gives CASSPQAYIDPQYF.

This clone was counted a few times. The CDR3 loop is CASSGQSYGYTF. Written as DNA, the CDR3 is TGTGCCAGCAGTGGACAGTCCTATGGCTACACCTTC. The chain links TRBV25-1 to TRBJ1-2, with D possibly matching TRBD1 (5 bases). V gave up 4 bases and J gave up 4 bases, with 7 bases separating them. CDR3 size: 12 residues. Looked up from germline, CDR1 is MGHDK and CDR2 is SYGVNS.

The chain couples TRBV3-1 (or the pseudogene TRBV3-2) to TRBJ2-3; D is possibly TRBD2 (6 bases). This CDR3 contains 15 residues. Per the germline V gene, CDR1 is LGHDT and CDR2 is YNNKEL (reference sequence). V gave up 4 bases and J gave up 1 base, with 12 bases separating them. The DNA of the CDR3 is TGTGCCAGCAGCCCCAGTAGCGGAGGCACAGATACGCAGTATTTT. It codes for CASSPSSGGTDTQYF.

The V gene is TRBV19, the J gene TRBJ1-5; D ambiguous. The CDR3 runs to 12 residues. Germline V CDR1 and CDR2: LNHDA, SQIVND (reference sequence). V dropped 8 bases and J dropped 10 bases, with 15 bases sitting between them. CDR3 residues: CASVEPPEPQHF. The CDR3 region has the DNA TGTGCCAGTGTTGAGCCCCCGGAACCCCAGCATTTT.

This clone was counted a single time. This chain joins TRBV5-1 and TRBJ1-6, with D hard to call. The length of the CDR3 is 16 residues. The V and J ends lost 0 bases and 7 bases respectively, with 14 bases between them. Germline assignment: CDR1 SGHRS and CDR2 YFSETQ. The CDR3 region is CASSLAARTRNSPLHF. In DNA, the CDR3 is TGCGCCAGCAGCTTGGCCGCCAGGACTCGAAATTCACCCCTCCACTTT.

CDR3 amino acids: CAWSVNRNYGYTF. Written as DNA, the CDR3 is TGTGCCTGGAGTGTTAACAGAAACTATGGCTACACCTTC. V gene TRBV30 combines with J gene TRBJ1-2; no firm D call. Trimming stripped 0 bases from V and 2 bases from J, with 7 bases between. The CDR3 has 13 amino acids. Germline CDR1 reads GTSNPN; CDR2 reads SVGIG (reference sequence).

The J gene is TRBJ2-1, the V gene TRBV3-1 (or the pseudogene TRBV3-2); weak D call: TRBD2 (5 bases). The CDR3 totals 13 residues. Trimming cost V 4 bases and J 9 bases, with 13 bases left between them. From germline, CDR1 is LGHDT and CDR2 YNNKEL (reference sequence). In DNA, the CDR3 is TGTGCCAGCAGCCTCCAGACCGAGGGTGAGCAGTTCTTC. It specifies CASSLQTEGEQFF.

V is TRBV24-1 and J is TRBJ2-7, with D hard to call. V was cut by 2 bases and J by 4 bases, with 11 bases left in between. This CDR3 comprises 14 residues. From germline, CDR1 is KGHDR and CDR2 SFDVKD. The CDR3 reads CATSDSGSLYEQYF. In DNA form, the CDR3 reads TGTGCCACCAGTGATTCCGGGTCTCTTTACGAGCAGTACTTC.

V is TRBV6-5 and J is TRBJ2-3; D unclear. In germline, CDR1 is MNHEY, CDR2 SVGAGI. The CDR3 length is 15 residues. The V and J ends lost 5 bases and 3 bases respectively, with 15 bases between them. The CDR3 is CASSPTRARTDTQYF. In DNA form, the CDR3 reads TGTGCCAGCAGTCCGACCAGAGCAAGGACAGATACGCAGTATTTT.

The J gene is TRBJ2-1, the V gene TRBV19; no definite D call. The germline V gene encodes CDR1 LNHDA and CDR2 SQIVND (reference sequence). This CDR3 region has 14 residues. V was shortened by 7 bases and J by 0 bases, with 10 bases between the two germline ends. As DNA, the CDR3 is TGTGCCAGTAAACGGGCAGCCTCCTACAATGAGCAGTTCTTC. Encoded protein: CASKRAASYNEQFF.

The chain uses TRBV19 and TRBJ1-1; D might be TRBD1 (5 bases). This CDR3 has 17 amino acids. Germline V gene data show CDR1 as LNHDA and CDR2 as SQIVND (reference sequence). Trimming shortened V by 4 bases and J by 5 bases, and 23 bases separated the two germline ends. CDR3 coding DNA: TGTGCCAGTAGTAAACCCCCGCGTGGGGGGGGTATGACTGAAGCTTTCTTT. Translating it yields CASSKPPRGGGMTEAFF. Full variable domain (missing parts from reference TRBV19 and TRBJ1-1): DGGITQSPKYLFRKEGQNVTLSCEQNLNHDAMYWYRQDPGQGLRLIYYSQIVNDFQKGDIAEGYSVSREKKESFPLTVTSAQKNPTAFYLCASSKPPRGGGMTEAFFGQGTRLTVV.

This sequence joins TRBV18 and TRBJ1-4; tentatively, D is TRBD1 (5 bases). In germline, CDR1 is KGHSH, CDR2 LQKENI. Trimming took off 3 bases at V and 2 bases at J, with 16 bases between the two ends. CDR3 length: 17 residues. DNA of the CDR3: TGTGCCAGCTCACCCAATCCGGGCAGGGAGACTAATGAAAAACTGTTTTTT. Residues: CASSPNPGRETNEKLFF.

CDR3 DNA sequence: TGTGCCAGCAGCGTAGTTGGTAGCGGGACTATCGAGCAGTACTTC. Amino acid sequence: CASSVVGSGTIEQYF. This rearrangement joins TRBV9 to TRBJ2-7; TRBD2 agrees at 8 bases. V lost 0 bases to trimming and J lost 6 bases; unmatched junction nucleotides: 8. Germline assignment: CDR1 SGDLS and CDR2 YYNGEE. The CDR3 covers 15 residues.

The rearrangement uses TRBV5-1 and TRBJ1-1; perhaps TRBD1 as D (6 bases). Deletions cut 5 bases from V and 6 bases from J, with 11 bases between. The CDR3 runs 12 residues. CDR1 is SGHRS and CDR2 is YFSETQ in the germline V gene. The CDR3 DNA sequence: TGCGCCAGCAGGGAACAGGGACCTGAAGCTTTCTTT. This encodes CASREQGPEAFF. The full variable domain, with the rest looked up from reference TRBV5-1 and TRBJ1-1, is KAGVTQTPRYLIKTRGQQVTLSCSPISGHRSVSWYQQTPGQGLQFLFEYFSETQRNKGNFPGRFSGRQFSNSRSEMNVSTLELGDSALYLCASREQGPEAFFGQGTRLTVV.

V is TRBV5-6 and J is TRBJ2-1; 7 bases are a match to TRBD1. The V segment lost 0 bases and the J segment 15 bases; nucleotides outside the gene matches: 6. The CDR3 contains 12 residues. Germline V gene sequence: CDR1 SGHDT, CDR2 YYEEEE. CDR3 nucleotide sequence: TGTGCCAGCAGCTTGGACGGACAGGAGTCGTTCTTC. It translates to CASSLDGQESFF.

The chain combines TRBV20-1 with TRBJ2-7; possible D gene TRBD1, 5 bases. V was cut by 7 bases and J by 12 bases, with 16 bases left in between. Per the germline V gene, CDR1 is DFQATT and CDR2 is SNEGSKA (reference sequence). The CDR3 consists of 10 residues. In DNA form, the CDR3 reads TGCAGTGTTCCCAGGGAAACTCGGTACTTC. Protein: CSVPRETRYF.

V gene TRBV28 combines with J gene TRBJ2-7, with 7 bases aligning to TRBD1. Trimming cost V 5 bases and J 3 bases; bases outside gene matches: 1. This CDR3 is built from 12 residues. Germline V gives CDR1 MDHEN, CDR2 SYDVKM. CDR3 amino acids: CASSRQGYEQYF. The CDR3 nucleotides read TGTGCCAGCAGTAGACAGGGCTACGAGCAGTACTTC.

A single count supports this clone. This rearrangement joins TRBV14 to TRBJ2-7, with TRBD1 identical over 7 bases. Germline assignment: CDR1 SGHDN and CDR2 FVKESK. The CDR3 contains 13 residues. The V segment lost 6 bases and the J segment 0 bases; nucleotides outside the gene matches: 2. The CDR3 reads CASSRDSSYEQYF. The CDR3 DNA sequence: TGTGCCAGCAGTCGGGACAGCTCCTACGAGCAGTACTTC.

J is TRBJ1-4 and V is TRBV5-5; TRBD1 aligns across 9 bases. V lost 3 bases to trimming and J lost 2 bases; unmatched junction nucleotides: 5. This CDR3 region has 16 residues. Germline CDR1 reads SGHKS; CDR2 reads YYEKEE (reference sequence). CDR3 in amino acids: CASSSTGGYTNEKLFF. CDR3 DNA: TGTGCCAGCAGCTCGACAGGGGGTTATACTAATGAAAAACTGTTTTTT.

This chain connects TRBV7-7 to TRBJ2-3; 7 bases agree with TRBD2. CDR3 length: 15 residues. Germline lookup yields CDR1 SSHAT and CDR2 FNYEAQ (reference sequence). V was clipped by 4 bases and J by 5 bases; unmatched bases: 9. CDR3 DNA sequence: TGTGCCAGCAGCTCTAGCTATAGCGGGCTAGATACGCAGTATTTT. Its protein is CASSSSYSGLDTQYF. Full variable domain (rest looked up from reference TRBV7-7 and TRBJ2-3): GAGVSQSPRYKVTKRGQDVTLRCDPISSHATLYWYQQALGQGPEFLTYFNYEAQPDKSGLPSDRFSAERPEGSISTLTIQRTEQRDSAMYRCASSSSYSGLDTQYFGPGTRLTVL.

The V gene is TRBV6-1, the J gene TRBJ2-7; no reliable D call. The CDR3 is 15 amino acids. V lost 0 bases and J 1 base, leaving 10 bases between the germline ends. In germline, CDR1 is MNHNS, CDR2 SASEGT. The CDR3 reads CASSEALHFSYEQYF. The CDR3 DNA is TGTGCCAGCAGTGAAGCTTTGCATTTTTCCTACGAGCAGTACTTC.

The chain couples TRBV7-3 to TRBJ1-1; the D is unclear. The CDR3 loop spans 13 amino acids. Trimming left V 5 bases short and J 6 bases short, with 13 bases between. The germline gives CDR1 SGHTA, CDR2 FQGTGA. Here the CDR3 reads CASSPQPRSEAFF. Written as DNA, the CDR3 is TGTGCCAGCAGCCCCCAGCCCCGTTCTGAAGCTTTCTTT.

The DNA of the CDR3 is TGCGCCAGCAGCTTGGGGACAGGGGATGGTAACACTGAAGCTTTCTTT. It is translated as CASSLGTGDGNTEAFF. This chain joins TRBV5-1 and TRBJ1-1; TRBD1 agrees at 9 bases. The CDR3 sequence is 16 residues long. Germline-derived CDR1 and CDR2 are SGHRS and YFSETQ. V lost 0 bases to trimming and J lost 2 bases; unmatched junction nucleotides: 5.

The chain couples TRBV3-1 (or the pseudogene TRBV3-2) to TRBJ2-1, with D possibly called TRBD1 or TRBD2 (6 bases each). Germline assignment: CDR1 LGHDT and CDR2 YNNKEL (reference sequence). V was clipped by 2 bases and J by 6 bases, with 14 bases between them. The CDR3 covers 15 residues. This CDR3 reads CASSQTGGASNEQFF. For the CDR3, the DNA is TGTGCCAGCAGCCAAACCGGGGGCGCATCCAATGAGCAGTTCTTC.

The V and J genes are TRBV11-1 and TRBJ2-5; the match to TRBD2 covers 8 bases. Germline assignment: CDR1 SGHAT and CDR2 FQDESV (reference sequence). V gave up 9 bases and J gave up 5 bases; unmatched junction bases: 5. The CDR3 has 12 amino acids. The chain's CDR3 is CASTSGEETQYF. In DNA form, the CDR3 reads TGTGCCAGTACTAGCGGAGAGGAGACCCAGTACTTC.